The next 17 T cell receptor beta chains were all read from a single sample in a study of naive and memory T cell subsets. General study findings and limits: Especially in CD8 cells, naive repertoires contained a few larger clonotypes, possibly CD45RA-re-expressing memory cells.

An equimolar mix of two oligonucleotides served as the beta constant-region primer for TRBC1 and TRBC2. The ligated cDNA underwent four PCR rounds using SP2 and nested alpha and beta constant-region primers. In TCRdb, the UMI-ligation and nested PCR reads were re-called with MiXCR into one record per CDR3 protein. The sample holds around 160,000 distinct CDR3 sequences, over 20% seen once. Their antigens are not known. The sample consisted of naive CD4+ T cells from blood. The source is a human donor in good health.

The chain combines TRBV6-6 with TRBJ1-5, with 10 bases identical to TRBD1. V dropped 5 bases and J dropped 2; count of bases not matched to a gene: 6. This CDR3 has 16 amino acids. Germline assignment: CDR1 MNHNY and CDR2 SVGAGI (reference sequence). The CDR3: CASSPPGQGRNQPQHF. In DNA form, the CDR3 reads TGTGCCAGCAGTCCCCCGGGACAGGGGCGCAATCAGCCCCAGCATTTT.

This clonotype came up many times. The V gene is TRBV29-1, the J gene TRBJ2-1; no definite D call. Germline CDR1 SQVTM, CDR2 ANQGSEA. The V and J ends lost 7 bases and 6 bases respectively, with 13 bases between them. The CDR3 sequence is 12 residues long. The CDR3 coding sequence is TGCAGCGGTATTCATGTAGGCAATGAGCAGTTCTTC. Its translation is CSGIHVGNEQFF.

This clonotype was observed a few times. The J gene is TRBJ1-5, the V gene TRBV10-3, with a tentative D call TRBD1 (5 bases). Germline CDR1 is ENHRY and CDR2 is SYGVKD. The CDR3 spans 15 residues. The germline V and J ends were trimmed by 0 bases and 2 bases, with 8 bases remaining between them. The CDR3, as DNA: TGTGCCATCAGTGAGTCCGGGGGACGCAATCAGCCCCAGCATTTT. Its protein is CAISESGGRNQPQHF.

This chain joins TRBV12-5 and TRBJ2-2, with TRBD2 matching 8 bases. This CDR3 spans 17 amino acids. J lost 6 bases, V lost 7 bases, and 16 bases had no gene match. CDR1 LGHNT and CDR2 FRNRAP come from the germline V gene. In DNA, the CDR3 is TGTGCTAGTGCTCCGGGACTAGGATTGCGAGCGGCCGGGGAGCTGTTTTTT. It encodes CASAPGLGLRAAGELFF. Combining the CDR3 with reference TRBV12-5 and TRBJ2-2 gives the whole variable domain DARVTQTPRHKVTEMGQEVTMRCQPILGHNTVFWYRQTMMQGLELLAYFRNRAPLDDSGMPKDRFSAEMPDATLATLKIQPSEPRDSAVYFCASAPGLGLRAAGELFFGEGSRLTVL.

The chain combines TRBV7-2 with TRBJ2-2, with D unresolved. V shed 5 bases and J shed 6 bases, with 7 bases lying between them. Germline CDR1 reads SGHTA; CDR2 reads FQGNSA. The CDR3 sequence is 12 residues long. In DNA, the CDR3 is TGTGCCAGCAGCCCCCCCCCCGGGGAGCTGTTTTTT. It is translated as CASSPPPGELFF.

This clonotype was detected only a few times. CDR3 DNA: TGTGCCAGCAGCGAGACAGGGGTAGCTAATGAAAAACTGTTTTTT. Translation: CASSETGVANEKLFF. V usage is TRBV9 and J usage is TRBJ1-4, with 8 bases aligning to TRBD1. Trimming took 3 bases from V and 3 from J; bases not matched to a gene: 4. The germline V gene has CDR1 SGDLS and CDR2 YYNGEE. There are 15 residues in the CDR3.

V gene TRBV14 combines with J gene TRBJ2-7; D gene ambiguous. Germline V gives CDR1 SGHDN, CDR2 FVKESK. There are 15 residues in the CDR3. The V and J ends lost 1 base and 0 bases respectively, with 10 bases between them. This CDR3 is CASSQVVGNSYEQYF. Written as DNA, the CDR3 is TGTGCCAGCAGCCAAGTAGTCGGTAACTCCTACGAGCAGTACTTC. Complete variable domain (other parts from reference TRBV14 and TRBJ2-7): EAGVTQFPSHSVIEKGQTVTLRCDPISGHDNLYWYRRVMGKEIKFLLHFVKESKQDESGMPNNRFLAERTGGTYSTLKVQPAELEDSGVYFCASSQVVGNSYEQYFGPGTRLTVT.

This clonotype was seen a few times. The rearrangement links TRBV29-1 to TRBJ2-1, with 9 nucleotides matching TRBD2. The CDR3 runs to 18 residues. Germline CDR1 SQVTM, CDR2 ANQGSEA. Trimming at V came to 0 bases and at J to 3 bases, leaving 12 bases not matched to a gene. The DNA for the CDR3 is TGCAGCGTTGAAGATTCACGTTTGGCGGGAGGGAGCTACAATGAGCAGTTCTTC. Translating gives CSVEDSRLAGGSYNEQFF.

This clonotype was detected only a few times. The chain combines TRBV4-1 with TRBJ2-5; 7 bases are a match to TRBD2. Per germline, CDR1 MGHRA and CDR2 YSYEKL. V trimming: 0 bases; J trimming: 4 bases; junction bases outside the gene matches: 14. CDR3 size: 18 residues. The CDR3 region has the DNA TGCGCCAGCAGCCAAGAAGGGGCGGGAGTGGGGCGGGGAGAGACCCAGTACTTC. It specifies CASSQEGAGVGRGETQYF.

This clonotype was seen at least ten times. V is TRBV5-1 and J is TRBJ2-1; D call uncertain. Germline CDR1 reads SGHRS; CDR2 reads YFSETQ. The CDR3 loop spans 12 amino acids. The V and J ends lost 2 bases and 9 bases respectively, with 9 bases between them. The CDR3 loop reads CASSLELGEQFF. CDR3 nucleotide sequence: TGCGCCAGCAGCTTAGAGCTCGGTGAGCAGTTCTTC. The full variable domain, its missing parts supplied by reference TRBV5-1 and TRBJ2-1, is KAGVTQTPRYLIKTRGQQVTLSCSPISGHRSVSWYQQTPGQGLQFLFEYFSETQRNKGNFPGRFSGRQFSNSRSEMNVSTLELGDSALYLCASSLELGEQFFGPGTRLTVL.

This clonotype has a handful of counts. The chain combines TRBV11-2 with TRBJ2-7; D is undetermined. This CDR3 is 13 amino acids long. Germline V lookup: CDR1 SGHAT, CDR2 FQNNGV. Trimming pared 6 bases from V and 1 base from J, leaving 10 bases between. CDR3 bases: TGTGCCAGCAGTACGATTCGGTCCTACGAGCAGTACTTC. Residues: CASSTIRSYEQYF.

The genes are TRBV20-1 and TRBJ1-6, with no clear D. The V end was cut by 3 bases, the J end by 8 bases, with 14 bases between. CDR1 and CDR2 from the germline V gene are DFQATT and SNEGSKA (reference sequence). CDR3 size: 14 residues. As DNA, the CDR3 is TGCAGTGCTAGTGTCCGTCCACTGGATTCACCCCTCCACTTT. Protein product: CSASVRPLDSPLHF.

V is TRBV4-3 and J is TRBJ2-3; the D is unclear. The CDR3 consists of 15 residues. CDR1 LGHNA and CDR2 YSLEER come from the germline V gene. Trimming cost V 4 bases and J 4 bases, with 15 bases left between them. The CDR3 DNA reads TGCGCCAGCAGCCTCACCCTGGGTTTCCCAGATACGCAGTATTTT. This gives the protein CASSLTLGFPDTQYF.

The V gene is TRBV20-1, the J gene TRBJ2-7; 12 nucleotides agree with TRBD2. The germline CDR1 and CDR2 sequences are DFQATT and SNEGSKA (reference sequence). The CDR3 loop spans 14 amino acids. Germline trimming cut 5 bases from V and 4 bases from J; bases unmatched to any gene: 6. Here the CDR3 reads CSAGLAGLKYEQYF. CDR3 DNA sequence: TGCAGTGCTGGACTAGCGGGATTGAAATACGAGCAGTACTTC.

The rearrangement uses TRBV18 and TRBJ1-5; D is possibly TRBD1 (5 bases). V was cut by 2 bases and J by 0 bases, with 17 bases left in between. From germline, CDR1 is KGHSH and CDR2 LQKENI. The CDR3 length is 18 residues. The CDR3 region is CASSPLSTTVNSNQPQHF. In nucleotides, the CDR3 is TGTGCCAGCTCACCATTGAGTACGACAGTTAATAGCAATCAGCCCCAGCATTTT. Based on the CDR3 plus reference TRBV18 and TRBJ1-5, the full variable domain is NAGVMQNPRHLVRRRGQEARLRCSPMKGHSHVYWYRQLPEEGLKFMVYLQKENIIDESGMPKERFSAEFPKEGPSILRIQQVVRGDSAAYFCASSPLSTTVNSNQPQHFGDGTRLSIL.

This clonotype was seen at least ten times. Here the CDR3 reads CASSSPGTGGNSPLHF. The CDR3, as DNA: TGTGCCAGCAGCTCCCCCGGGACAGGGGGTAATTCACCCCTCCACTTT. The rearrangement uses TRBV7-9 and TRBJ1-6, with 11 bases fitting TRBD1. CDR1 SEHNR and CDR2 FQNEAQ come from the germline V gene (reference sequence). CDR3 length equals 16 residues. V lost 4 bases and J lost 6; bases outside the gene matches: 5.

The genes are TRBV20-1 and TRBJ2-3; D is uncertain. V was pared by 6 bases and J by 4 bases, with 17 bases between. This CDR3 is 14 amino acids long. Germline assignment: CDR1 DFQATT and CDR2 SNEGSKA (reference sequence). CDR3 sequence (DNA): TGCAGTGCCCATCCTTTACGCGGCCCAGATACGCAGTATTTT. It yields the protein CSAHPLRGPDTQYF.